A single sample gave rise to the 21 T cell receptor beta chains below, sequenced in a study of blood T cell repertoires in COVID-19. Sequencing was performed with immunoSEQ multiplex PCR; in TCRdb, only in-frame clones are kept and a portion is missing. In the table there are approximately 120,000 clones, around 88% of which are singletons. The specimen was peripheral blood. These receptors came from a human donor in a cohort sampled during active COVID-19.

The V call is TRBV6-6, the J call TRBJ1-1; 7 positions agree with TRBD1. V lost 0 bases, J lost 4 bases, and 8 bases stayed unmatched. Germline CDR1 is MNHNY and CDR2 is SVGAGI (reference sequence). The CDR3 extends over 16 amino acids. The CDR3 reads CASSYSTNRGATEAFF. In DNA form, the CDR3 reads TGTGCCAGCAGTTACTCGACGAACAGGGGTGCCACTGAAGCTTTCTTT.

The V call is TRBV5-1, the J call TRBJ2-3, with 9 bases identical to TRBD2. Germline V gene data show CDR1 as SGHRS and CDR2 as YFSETQ. V dropped 4 bases and J dropped 3; count of bases not matched to a gene: 12. There are 17 residues in the CDR3. CDR3 bases: TGCGCCAGCAGCCTAACTCGTAGCGGGAGCGGGACAGATACGCAGTATTTT. Encoded protein: CASSLTRSGSGTDTQYF.

This clone was observed once. In nucleotides, the CDR3 is TGTGCCAGTTCCCTTACGGTGACTACCCCCGAGCAGTACTTC. Its protein product is CASSLTVTTPEQYF. V is TRBV19 and J is TRBJ2-7; possible D gene TRBD2, 5 bases. CDR3 size: 14 residues. From germline, CDR1 is LNHDA and CDR2 SQIVND (reference sequence). V was clipped by 8 bases and J by 6 bases, with 20 bases between them.

The V and J genes are TRBV7-8 and TRBJ2-3, with D possibly TRBD1 on 6 matching bases. CDR1 and CDR2 (germline): SGHVS, FQNEAQ. The ends were cut back, 0 bases at V and 5 bases at J, with 15 bases in the middle. This CDR3 is 16 amino acids long. CDR3 residues: CASSLADSLIGDTQYF. CDR3 DNA sequence: TGTGCCAGCAGCTTAGCGGACAGCCTGATAGGAGATACGCAGTATTTT.

The V call is TRBV28, the J call TRBJ2-3, with D tentatively TRBD2 (6 bases). This CDR3 spans 16 amino acids. Germline CDR1 reads MDHEN; CDR2 reads SYDVKM. V lost 4 bases and J 0 bases, leaving 14 bases between the germline ends. The CDR3 protein is CASSSSGTPSTDTQYF. The CDR3 coding sequence is TGTGCCAGCAGTTCGTCCGGGACTCCCAGCACAGATACGCAGTATTTT.

This sequence joins TRBV7-9 and TRBJ1-1, with TRBD1 matching 7 bases. The CDR3 extends over 13 amino acids. From germline, CDR1 is SEHNR and CDR2 FQNEAQ (reference sequence). The V and J ends lost 7 bases and 6 bases, in that order; junction bases with no gene match: 8. CDR3: CASTREGAAEAFF. The CDR3 region has the DNA TGTGCCAGCACCCGGGAGGGGGCTGCTGAAGCTTTCTTT.

V and J are TRBV28 and TRBJ2-5, with D possibly being TRBD1 (8 bases). The CDR3 has 16 residues. V was shortened by 6 bases and J by 0 bases, with 17 bases between the two germline ends. Germline CDR1 is MDHEN and CDR2 is SYDVKM. The DNA for the CDR3 is TGTGCCAGCAGAAACAGGGGGGGATCTTACCAAGAGACCCAGTACTTC. Protein sequence: CASRNRGGSYQETQYF.

J is TRBJ2-7 and V is TRBV27; 7 positions agree with TRBD2. CDR1 and CDR2 (germline): MNHEY, SMNVEV (reference sequence). The V gene end was trimmed by 2 bases and the J gene end by 3 bases; junction bases not matched to a gene: 7. This CDR3 spans 15 amino acids. CDR3 residues: CASSLGGSYYYEQYF. CDR3 bases: TGTGCCAGCAGTTTAGGCGGGAGTTATTACTACGAGCAGTACTTC.

V usage is TRBV29-1 and J usage is TRBJ2-5, with 7 bases aligning to TRBD1. The CDR3 spans 12 residues. Germline lookup yields CDR1 SQVTM and CDR2 ANQGSEA. The V segment lost 7 bases and the J segment 5 bases; nucleotides outside the gene matches: 7. DNA of the CDR3: TGCAGCGCGAACAGGGGTGATGAGACCCAGTACTTC. This gives the protein CSANRGDETQYF.

This chain connects TRBV2 to TRBJ2-7, with 8 positions matching TRBD1. The CDR3 contains 13 residues. The ends lost 7 bases at V and 4 bases at J; junction bases unmatched: 6. CDR1 and CDR2 (germline): SNHLY, FYNNEI. CDR3 residues: CASMVTGVYEQYF. DNA for the CDR3: TGTGCCAGCATGGTGACAGGGGTTTACGAGCAGTACTTC.

The chain has TRBV28 and TRBJ2-3; 10 nucleotides match TRBD2. The CDR3 has 17 residues. V lost 5 bases to trimming and J lost 7 bases; unmatched junction nucleotides: 15. Germline-derived CDR1 and CDR2 are MDHEN and SYDVKM. The CDR3 loop reads CASSPSRKAGGRNTQYF. For the CDR3, the DNA is TGTGCCAGCAGTCCCTCTCGAAAAGCGGGAGGGCGCAATACGCAGTATTTT.

This clone has a single count. V gene TRBV18 combines with J gene TRBJ1-2, with D hard to call. CDR1 and CDR2 (germline): KGHSH, LQKENI. Deletions cut 2 bases from V and 4 bases from J, with 11 bases between. This CDR3 spans 14 amino acids. For the CDR3, the DNA is TGTGCCAGCTCACCATCCCCAGAGGGCTATGGCTACACCTTC. The encoded protein is CASSPSPEGYGYTF.

The chain uses TRBV6-5 and TRBJ2-3; TRBD2 aligns across 11 bases. Per the germline V gene, CDR1 is MNHEY and CDR2 is SVGAGI. The CDR3 has 15 amino acids. The ends lost 6 bases at V and 5 bases at J; junction bases unmatched: 7. CDR3 sequence: CASRDTGTSGDTQYF. The CDR3 coding sequence is TGTGCCAGCAGGGACACCGGGACTAGCGGAGATACGCAGTATTTT.

This rearrangement joins TRBV28 to TRBJ2-5; 7 bases match TRBD1. The CDR3 runs to 14 residues. The V gene's germline CDR1 is MDHEN and CDR2 SYDVKM. V shed 4 bases and J 9 bases; nucleotides not matched to a gene: 11. The CDR3 loop is CASSYHRGRRAQYF. As DNA, the CDR3 is TGTGCCAGCAGTTACCACAGGGGCCGTCGGGCCCAGTACTTC. Using reference TRBV28 and TRBJ2-5 for the parts outside the CDR3, the full variable domain is DVKVTQSSRYLVKRTGEKVFLECVQDMDHENMFWYRQDPGLGLRLIYFSYDVKMKEKGDIPEGYSVSREKKERFSLILESASTNQTSMYLCASSYHRGRRAQYFGPGTRLLVL.

This clone was counted once. The CDR3 region is CASSLGDFNEQYF. The CDR3 coding sequence is TGTGCCAGCAGCTTAGGCGACTTCAACGAGCAGTACTTC. The J gene is TRBJ2-7, the V gene TRBV13; D not certain. Germline V lookup: CDR1 PRHDT, CDR2 FYEKMQ (reference sequence). V gave up 0 bases and J gave up 5 bases, with 8 bases separating them. This CDR3 has 13 amino acids.

This chain joins TRBV18 and TRBJ2-1; D possibly corresponds to TRBD1 (6 bases). CDR3 length: 16 residues. Trimming took 2 bases from V and 2 from J, leaving 13 bases between them. Germline V gene lookup returns CDR1 KGHSH and CDR2 LQKENI. This CDR3 is CASSPGQRLTYNEQFF. CDR3 coding DNA: TGTGCCAGCTCACCAGGACAGCGTCTGACCTACAATGAGCAGTTCTTC. Based on the CDR3 plus reference TRBV18 and TRBJ2-1, the full variable domain is NAGVMQNPRHLVRRRGQEARLRCSPMKGHSHVYWYRQLPEEGLKFMVYLQKENIIDESGMPKERFSAEFPKEGPSILRIQQVVRGDSAAYFCASSPGQRLTYNEQFFGPGTRLTVL.

The V and J genes are TRBV28 and TRBJ1-5; TRBD1 aligns across 7 bases. The CDR3 extends over 15 amino acids. The V and J ends lost 6 bases and 7 bases, in that order; junction bases with no gene match: 12. Per the germline V gene, CDR1 is MDHEN and CDR2 is SYDVKM. The CDR3: CASSTPTGSGQPQHF. CDR3 nucleotide sequence: TGTGCCAGCAGCACCCCGACAGGGTCGGGACAGCCCCAGCATTTT.

The gene calls are TRBV5-1 and TRBJ2-2, with 7 nucleotides matching TRBD2. Looked up from germline, CDR1 is SGHRS and CDR2 is YFSETQ. Unmatched junction bases numbered 5, after V lost 3 bases and J lost 3 bases. The CDR3 length is 15 residues. The chain's CDR3 is CASSSRGRDTGELFF. The CDR3 DNA reads TGCGCCAGCAGCTCTAGAGGGAGGGACACCGGGGAGCTGTTTTTT. Supplemented by reference TRBV5-1 and TRBJ2-2, the full variable domain reads KAGVTQTPRYLIKTRGQQVTLSCSPISGHRSVSWYQQTPGQGLQFLFEYFSETQRNKGNFPGRFSGRQFSNSRSEMNVSTLELGDSALYLCASSSRGRDTGELFFGEGSRLTVL.

This sequence joins TRBV7-9 and TRBJ1-2; a weak D match, TRBD1 (5 bases). The CDR3 is 14 residues long. V was cut by 5 bases and J by 4 bases, with 14 bases left in between. Per germline, CDR1 SEHNR and CDR2 FQNEAQ (reference sequence). CDR3 bases: TGTGCCAGCAGCCTCAGGGAGGCGGGCTATGGCTACACCTTC. It codes for CASSLREAGYGYTF. Variable domain in full (rest from reference TRBV7-9 and TRBJ1-2): DTGVSQNPRHKITKRGQNVTFRCDPISEHNRLYWYRQTLGQGPEFLTYFQNEAQLEKSRLLSDRFSAERPKGSFSTLEIQRTEQGDSAMYLCASSLREAGYGYTFGSGTRLTVV.

As DNA, the CDR3 is TGTGCCAGCAGTCTTGTAGGAGCCTCTGGGGCCAACGTCCTGACTTTC. This encodes CASSLVGASGANVLTF. The rearrangement uses TRBV6-2 or TRBV6-3 and TRBJ2-6; D unclear. The CDR3 contains 16 residues. The V gene lost 5 bases and the J gene lost 0 bases, with 11 bases spanning the gap. Germline V gene data show CDR1 as MNHEY and CDR2 as SVGEGT.

On this clone itself: One end of the junction varies from germline; a read error may be responsible. The V gene is TRBV7-7, the J gene TRBJ2-5; 8 bases map to TRBD1. The CDR3 is made up of 15 amino acids. Germline values: CDR1 SSHAT, CDR2 FNYEAQ (reference sequence). The CDR3 sequence: CASSTDRGKIETQYF. In nucleotides, the CDR3 is TGTGCTAGCAGTACCGACAGGGGCAAAATCGAGACCCAGTACTTC.